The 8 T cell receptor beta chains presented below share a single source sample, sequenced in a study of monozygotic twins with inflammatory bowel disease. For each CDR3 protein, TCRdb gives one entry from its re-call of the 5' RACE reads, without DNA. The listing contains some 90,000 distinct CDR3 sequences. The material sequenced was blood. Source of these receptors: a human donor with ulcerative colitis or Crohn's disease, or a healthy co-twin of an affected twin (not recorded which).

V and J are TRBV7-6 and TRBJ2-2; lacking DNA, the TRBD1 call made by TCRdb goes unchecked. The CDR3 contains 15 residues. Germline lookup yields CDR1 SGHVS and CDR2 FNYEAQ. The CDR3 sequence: CASSLGTGEAGELFF. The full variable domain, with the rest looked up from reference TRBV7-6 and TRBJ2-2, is GAGVSQSPRYKVTKRGQDVALRCDPISGHVSLYWYRQALGQGPEFLTYFNYEAQQDKSGLPNDRFSAERPEGSISTLTIQRTEQRDSAMYRCASSLGTGEAGELFFGEGSRLTVL.

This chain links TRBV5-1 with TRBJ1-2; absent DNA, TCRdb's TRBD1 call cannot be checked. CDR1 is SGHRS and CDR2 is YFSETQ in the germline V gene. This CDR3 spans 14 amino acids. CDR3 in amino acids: CASSQDSSFNGYTF.

CDR3 sequence: CASSRTGQSSGQETQYF. The J gene is TRBJ2-5, the V gene TRBV6-1; TCRdb calls TRBD1, which cannot be checked without DNA. The CDR3 has 17 amino acids. Per germline, CDR1 MNHNS and CDR2 SASEGT.

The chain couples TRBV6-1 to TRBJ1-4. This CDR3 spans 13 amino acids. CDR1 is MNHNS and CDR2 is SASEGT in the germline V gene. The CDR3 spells CATRPEYNEKLFF.

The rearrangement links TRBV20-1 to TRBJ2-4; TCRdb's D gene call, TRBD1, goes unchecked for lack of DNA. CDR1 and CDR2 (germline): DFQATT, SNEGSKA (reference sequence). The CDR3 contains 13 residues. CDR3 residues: CSAREQGRHIQYF.

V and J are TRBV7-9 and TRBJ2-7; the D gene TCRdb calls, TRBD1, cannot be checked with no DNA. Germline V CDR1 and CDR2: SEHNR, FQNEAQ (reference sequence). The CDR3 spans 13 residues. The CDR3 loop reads CASSFYRGQEQYF.

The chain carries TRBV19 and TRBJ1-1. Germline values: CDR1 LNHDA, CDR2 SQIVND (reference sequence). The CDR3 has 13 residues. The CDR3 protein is CATDGSMNTEAFF. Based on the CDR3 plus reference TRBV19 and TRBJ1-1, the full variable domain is DGGITQSPKYLFRKEGQNVTLSCEQNLNHDAMYWYRQDPGQGLRLIYYSQIVNDFQKGDIAEGYSVSREKKESFPLTVTSAQKNPTAFYLCATDGSMNTEAFFGQGTRLTVV.

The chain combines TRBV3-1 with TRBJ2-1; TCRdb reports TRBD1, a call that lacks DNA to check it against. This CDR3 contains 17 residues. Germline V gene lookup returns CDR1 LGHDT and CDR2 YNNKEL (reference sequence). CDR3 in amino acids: CASSQPGAWGSNNEQFF.